This T cell receptor (beta chain) derives from a study of shared T cell receptors in the human thymus. Measured with immunoSEQ multiplex PCR; TCRdb has only the in-frame clones, and not every one. Of approximately 660,000 clones listed, over 75% are singletons. This clone has a single count. The germline V gene has CDR1 LGHNA and CDR2 YNFKEQ. With V trimmed by 1 base and J by 0 bases, 9 bases remained unmatched. This CDR3 contains 20 residues. These data also featured in a second study, about human thymus T cells. From that report: Thymus specimens were resections from corrective heart surgery.

The sequenced material came from thymocytes. This TCR came from a boy younger than two with a congenital heart defect. This rearrangement joins TRBV4-2 to TRBJ2-3, with 14 nucleotides matching TRBD2. CDR3 coding DNA: TGTGCCAGCAGCCAAGGAGGGCCGGGACTAGCGGGGGTAAGCACAGATACGCAGTATTTT. The encoded protein is CASSQGGPGLAGVSTDTQYF.